The 15 T cell receptor beta chains given below trace back to one sample, sequenced in a study of regulatory T cells in long-lasting Graves disease. As for time point: newly diagnosed GD, antithyroid drugs for less than 3 months. After RNA was extracted from PBMCs, the TCR library was made from it. Sequencing libraries for TCR beta were prepared with iRepertoire HTBI primers and Arm-PCR of CDR3 regions. MiXCR, applied by TCRdb to the multiplex PCR reads, yields one record per CDR3 protein. Here the sample spans approximately 560,000 distinct CDR3 sequences, around 16% being singletons. Another study also made use of these data, one on T cells in Graves' hyperthyroidism and ophthalmopathy.

This material consisted of peripheral blood mononuclear cells (PBMCs), taken at new diagnosis, from a patient treated with antithyroid drugs. The receptors originated from a man aged 18 to 30 with Graves disease.

The V and J genes are TRBV19 and TRBJ2-7, with TRBD2 as a possible D gene (5 bases). V was trimmed by 8 bases and J by 2 bases, leaving 16 bases between them. CDR3 length equals 14 residues. The germline V gene has CDR1 LNHDA and CDR2 SQIVND (reference sequence). CDR3 sequence reads: CASGRADTTYEQYF. Here the CDR3 DNA reads TGTGCCAGTGGGAGAGCGGATACGACCTACGAGCAGTACTTC.

This clonotype was counted ten times or more. J is TRBJ1-5 and V is TRBV30, with D unresolved. The germline CDR1 and CDR2 sequences are GTSNPN and SVGIG (reference sequence). V was cut by 2 bases and J by 7 bases, with 12 bases left in between. The CDR3 is 13 amino acids. This CDR3 is CAWSFQVGQPQHF. CDR3 nucleotides: TGTGCCTGGAGTTTTCAGGTCGGGCAGCCCCAGCATTTT.

This clonotype showed up just once. Being one base from a much bigger clone, this may be a read error. The chain has TRBV12-3 or TRBV12-4 and TRBJ2-1; 9 positions match TRBD1. The CDR3 has 14 amino acids. Here the CDR3 reads CASIGDRVYDEQFF. CDR3 nucleotides: TGTGCCAGCATTGGGGACAGGGTCTACGATGAGCAGTTCTTC.

The chain employs TRBV7-3 and TRBJ2-3; 12 nucleotides agree with TRBD2. The CDR3 has 16 amino acids. Germline lookup yields CDR1 SGHTA and CDR2 FQGTGA. V dropped 5 bases and J dropped 5; count of bases not matched to a gene: 8. CDR3 amino acids: CASSATSGRAGDTQYF. Written as DNA, the CDR3 is TGTGCCAGCAGCGCGACTAGCGGGAGAGCAGGAGATACGCAGTATTTT.

Worth noting for this clonotype: This sequence may be a read error, since a much larger clone differs from it by one base. This chain links TRBV6-1 with TRBJ2-5, with 7 bases fitting TRBD2. The CDR3 is made up of 14 amino acids. Germline CDR1 and CDR2: MNHNS and SASEGT. Trimming at V came to 8 bases and at J to 5 bases, leaving 11 bases not matched to a gene. CDR3 region: CASGPRTSSETQYF. The CDR3 bases are TGTGCCAGCGGTCCTAGGACTAGTAGTGAGACCCAGTACTTC.

In regard to this clonotype: A read error may explain this, as a much larger clone is one base away. CDR3 amino acids: CASSHSPGSYEQYF. The CDR3 nucleotides are TGTGCCAGCAGTCACTCACCAGGTTCCTACGAGCAGTACTTC. The V gene is TRBV6-5, the J gene TRBJ2-7; D not certain. This CDR3 has 14 residues. From germline, CDR1 is MNHEY and CDR2 SVGAGI.

There are many counts of this clonotype. V gene TRBV14 combines with J gene TRBJ2-7; 13 positions match TRBD2. Germline CDR1 and CDR2: SGHDN and FVKESK. The V and J ends lost 0 bases and 2 bases, in that order; junction bases with no gene match: 4. The CDR3 runs 17 residues. The CDR3 DNA reads as TGTGCCAGCAGCCAAGATTGGACTAGCGGGAGAGCCTACGAGCAGTACTTC. This encodes CASSQDWTSGRAYEQYF. Supplemented by reference TRBV14 and TRBJ2-7, the full variable domain reads EAGVTQFPSHSVIEKGQTVTLRCDPISGHDNLYWYRRVMGKEIKFLLHFVKESKQDESGMPNNRFLAERTGGTYSTLKVQPAELEDSGVYFCASSQDWTSGRAYEQYFGPGTRLTVT.

This clonotype was found a few times. The J gene is TRBJ2-7, the V gene TRBV20-1; 7 positions match TRBD2. Germline V gene data show CDR1 as DFQATT and CDR2 as SNEGSKA (reference sequence). With 6 bases clipped from V and 2 bases from J, the junction kept 4 bases outside the gene matches. The length of the CDR3 is 12 residues. The CDR3 region is CSATSEAYEQYF. In DNA, the CDR3 is TGCAGTGCAACTAGCGAGGCCTACGAGCAGTACTTC.

The sample holds many counts of this clonotype. This chain connects TRBV19 to TRBJ2-3, with TRBD1 as a possible D gene (5 bases). This CDR3 contains 18 residues. The germline gives CDR1 LNHDA, CDR2 SQIVND (reference sequence). Trimming shortened V by 3 bases and J by 0 bases, and 19 bases separated the two germline ends. CDR3 protein: CASSIRRVSVYSTDTQYF. The CDR3 DNA reads as TGTGCCAGTAGTATCCGCAGGGTAAGCGTCTACAGCACAGATACGCAGTATTTT.

This clonotype was recorded many times. This sequence joins TRBV7-8 and TRBJ1-1, with a weak D call TRBD1 (6 bases). V lost 1 base and J lost 6, with 6 bases in between. CDR3 size: 12 residues. The V gene's germline CDR1 is SGHVS and CDR2 FQNEAQ. This CDR3 reads CASSLDRAEAFF. The CDR3 coding sequence is TGTGCCAGCAGCTTAGACAGGGCTGAAGCTTTCTTT.

The CDR3 loop reads CASRTALTGSYSPLHF. CDR3 DNA sequence: TGTGCCAGCAGGACGGCACTTACAGGGTCCTATTCACCCCTCCACTTT. J is TRBJ1-6 and V is TRBV6-1; weak D call: TRBD1 (6 bases). V dropped 6 bases and J dropped 8 bases, with 20 bases sitting between them. The CDR3 has 16 amino acids. CDR1 MNHNS and CDR2 SASEGT come from the germline V gene.

A few counts support this clonotype. This rearrangement joins TRBV20-1 to TRBJ2-7; 7 positions match TRBD1. Germline CDR1 and CDR2: DFQATT and SNEGSKA (reference sequence). Losses at the gene ends were 1 base for V and 2 bases for J; bases not matched to a gene: 8. The CDR3 is made up of 15 amino acids. The CDR3 DNA follows: TGCAGTGCTAGAGCCCCGGACAGGACACCCTACGAGCAGTACTTC. Its translation: CSARAPDRTPYEQYF.

Ten or more counts support this clonotype. V is TRBV6-5 and J is TRBJ2-7; TRBD1 might be the D (6 bases). This CDR3 is 15 amino acids long. The V gene's germline CDR1 is MNHEY and CDR2 SVGAGI. V shed 1 base and J shed 3 bases, with 13 bases lying between them. CDR3 nucleotides: TGTGCCAGCAGTTACTGGTCAGGGGACGACTACGAGCAGTACTTC. Protein sequence: CASSYWSGDDYEQYF.

At least ten counts were recorded for this clonotype. This sequence joins TRBV27 and TRBJ2-7, with D maybe TRBD1 (5 bases). Germline V gene sequence: CDR1 MNHEY, CDR2 SMNVEV (reference sequence). The ends were cut back, 0 bases at V and 9 bases at J, with 15 bases in the middle. The CDR3 is 14 residues long. CDR3 DNA: TGTGCCAGCAGTTTATCCGAAAGGGGCGGAAGGCAGTACTTC. Translation gives CASSLSERGGRQYF.

V usage is TRBV6-1 and J usage is TRBJ2-2; D unresolved. This CDR3 has 14 residues. V was cut by 6 bases and J by 1 base, with 9 bases left in between. Per germline, CDR1 MNHNS and CDR2 SASEGT. As DNA, the CDR3 is TGTGCCAGCAGGTTTGGGATGAACACCGGGGAGCTGTTTTTT. It codes for CASRFGMNTGELFF.